The clone carrying this TCR beta chain was detected only a few times. Its specificity is unknown. The data are from a study of T-cell memory formation after mild COVID-19. Overall study: The TCR clusters were mostly specific to one donor.

One entry per CDR3 protein results from TCRdb running MiXCR on the 5' RACE reads. The sample holds around 250,000 distinct CDR3 sequences, 15% to 20% seen once. Study results and caveats: Largely, contracting CD4+ clones fell within CM and EM, and contracting CD8+ clones within EMRA.

The CDR3 loop spans 11 amino acids. Germline assignment: CDR1 MDHEN and CDR2 SYDVKM. This chain uses TRBV28 with TRBJ1-2; 8 bases align to TRBD1. The specimen was PBMCs or a T cell subset sorted from them (not recorded which). The receptor was isolated from a man younger than 30 who had mild COVID-19 (a few samples of this study predate the infection). Cell type and time point are not known. CDR3 sequence reads: CAAGGSHGYTF. In nucleotides, the CDR3 is TGTGCAGCAGGGGGCAGCCATGGCTACACCTTC.